This T cell receptor beta chain was profiled in a study of blood T cell repertoires in COVID-19 (TCRdb year 2020). In the study overall: The collaborator samples originated in the United States, Italy and Spain and spanned the acute and convalescent phases of COVID-19. Deeply sampled blood TCRbeta repertoires from subjects exposed to, actively infected with, or recovered from COVID-19 were included in the dataset. HLA class I and class II types, where available, came from metadata supplied by the sample provider rather than from assay-based typing. The material from the prospective study consisted of cDNA or gDNA derived from T cells, B-cell-depleted T cells, or PBMCs. Nearly every sample came with metadata listing a de-identified subject ID, COVID-19 status, age in years and sex. The samples were drawn from the first 160 participants of the ongoing ImmuneRACE study and from some 1,300 subjects provided by 6 global collaborators. A freely available public database, intended as a resource for researchers studying the immune response to SARS-CoV-2, is where the repertoires were released.

CDR1 SGDLS and CDR2 YYNGEE are derived from the germline V gene. V loses 0 bases of germline sequence and J loses 2 bases, and the interval between the two ends is 5 bases. The CDR3 covers 13 residues, taking in both the cysteine and the phenylalanine. The kept DNA is CDR3 alone, 39 bases in frame from the first base. To note about this clone: Its antigen remains unidentified. Base qualities are not at hand, and no much larger clone is one base apart.

Overall study outcomes, separate from this receptor: The amount of clinical and demographic metadata varied by source and participant and was provided uncurated.

TCRbeta CDR3 regions were amplified from genomic DNA using the immunoSEQ Assay, a bias-controlled multiplex PCR. The study's own analysis went as follows. Nucleated cell counts per sample were estimated from amplification of reference gene primers within the assay. To quantify the absolute abundance of each unique TCRbeta CDR3 rearrangement, sequence reads were collapsed and filtered. For each sample, productive Simpson clonality was calculated as the square root of Simpson's diversity index across productive rearrangements. The clones in this table, taken by TCRdb from immuneACCESS, are in-frame only. Not every clone is retained; where verified, under half of the shortfall comes from an unresolved V gene, and the cause of the rest is unknown. Clonal size and the V and J genes are those of that table, whereas D and trimming came from the DNA. Recorded for this sample are 250,000 or so clones; approximately 92% of them occurred a single time. The ten largest clones represent roughly 4.5% of the sample.

A second Seattle source provided samples from volunteer blood donors who had recovered from COVID-19. Whole blood was collected in K2EDTA tubes by collaborating institutions according to the institutions' own protocols. For TCRbeta analysis, collaborators shipped samples as frozen whole blood, isolated PBMCs, or DNA extracted from either of those sample types. The sequence joins TRBV9 to TRBJ1-2, with no confidently assigned D gene. The source is a woman between 40 and 55 years old who had recovered from COVID-19. Sequenced: peripheral blood. DNA sequence: TGTGCCAGCAGCGTAGTCCCAAACTATGGCTACACCTTC. The resulting protein is CASSVVPNYGYTF.